The 18 T cell receptor beta chains in this list originate from one sample, sequenced in a study of blood T cell repertoires in COVID-19. TCRdb keeps only in-frame clones here, not all; method: immunoSEQ multiplex PCR. This table holds 200,000 to 300,000 clones, roughly 77% found once. Sequencing was performed on peripheral blood. These receptors were taken from a woman of 80 years or more with acute or convalescent COVID-19.

This chain links TRBV5-6 with TRBJ1-2; D is unresolved. V dropped 2 bases and J dropped 9 bases, with 14 bases sitting between them. The CDR3 contains 13 residues. Looked up from germline, CDR1 is SGHDT and CDR2 is YYEEEE. DNA of the CDR3: TGTGCCAGCAGCTTCGGTGTCGTGAGTAGCTACACCTTC. Translating gives CASSFGVVSSYTF.

This clone came up a few times. The chain employs TRBV29-1 and TRBJ2-2, with a possible D match to TRBD1 (6 bases). Germline V lookup: CDR1 SQVTM, CDR2 ANQGSEA. This CDR3 has 13 amino acids. Trimming took off 3 bases at V and 5 bases at J, with 10 bases between the two ends. The CDR3 protein is CSVDRGGTGELFF. In nucleotides, the CDR3 is TGCAGCGTTGACAGGGGTGGGACCGGGGAGCTGTTTTTT.

In its sample, this clone was seen a few times. This chain uses TRBV11-2 with TRBJ2-2; D might be TRBD2 (5 bases). This CDR3 region has 15 residues. Trimming removed 1 base at V and 6 bases at J, with 12 bases between. Per the germline V gene, CDR1 is SGHAT and CDR2 is FQNNGV. The CDR3 sequence: CASSLGRGSAGELFF. As DNA, the CDR3 is TGTGCCAGCAGCTTAGGAAGAGGGTCAGCCGGGGAGCTGTTTTTT.

The V gene is TRBV6-6, the J gene TRBJ2-5, with a weak D call TRBD2 (5 bases). Deletions cut 7 bases from V and 4 bases from J, with 19 bases between. The CDR3 sequence is 15 residues long. Germline lookup yields CDR1 MNHNY and CDR2 SVGAGI (reference sequence). The chain's CDR3 is CASTPPGSGGETQYF. The CDR3 DNA reads as TGTGCCAGCACTCCCCCGGGATCAGGAGGAGAGACCCAGTACTTC.

As regards this clone: This CDR3 is also generated by other DNA sequences in the sample. This sequence joins TRBV9 and TRBJ2-3, with a tentative D call TRBD1 (5 bases). The ends were cut back, 0 bases at V and 4 bases at J, with 9 bases in the middle. CDR1 SGDLS and CDR2 YYNGEE come from the germline V gene. The CDR3 has 14 amino acids. CDR3 coding DNA: TGTGCCAGCAGCGTAGGGGGCTTAGCAGATACGCAGTATTTT. Encoded protein: CASSVGGLADTQYF.

The genes are TRBV29-1 and TRBJ1-2, with D possibly being TRBD1 (6 bases). The V end lost 4 bases, the J end lost 2 bases, and 14 bases lay between the germline ends. The CDR3 runs 14 residues. CDR1 SQVTM and CDR2 ANQGSEA come from the germline V gene. The CDR3: CSVAQRGSNYGYTF. CDR3 nucleotide sequence: TGCAGCGTTGCCCAGAGGGGGTCCAACTATGGCTACACCTTC.

The sample holds a few counts of this clone. The chain links TRBV10-2 to TRBJ2-6; TRBD1 is a possible D gene (5 bases). Deletions cut 3 bases from V and 2 bases from J, with 5 bases between. This CDR3 spans 14 amino acids. The germline V gene has CDR1 WSHSY and CDR2 SAAADI. The CDR3 nucleotides read TGCGCCAGCAGTGACAGGGCTGGGGCCAACGTCCTGACTTTC. Encoded protein: CASSDRAGANVLTF.

The J gene is TRBJ1-6, the V gene TRBV19; no reliable D call. Germline V lookup: CDR1 LNHDA, CDR2 SQIVND (reference sequence). This CDR3 has 15 amino acids. Trimming removed 5 bases from V and 4 bases from J, with 12 bases in between. The CDR3 DNA reads as TGTGCCAGTAGTCCCCCCGGGAGGTATAATTCACCCCTCCACTTT. Translating it yields CASSPPGRYNSPLHF.

This clone was counted a few times. This chain joins TRBV7-9 and TRBJ2-7, with D possibly being TRBD1 (6 bases). Looked up from germline, CDR1 is SEHNR and CDR2 is FQNEAQ (reference sequence). Trimming removed 2 bases from V and 5 bases from J, with 13 bases in between. The CDR3 length is 14 residues. The CDR3 reads CASSLLQGKDEQYF. The CDR3, as DNA: TGTGCCAGCAGCTTATTACAGGGTAAGGACGAGCAGTACTTC.

This clone came up once. This chain joins TRBV3-1 (or the pseudogene TRBV3-2) and TRBJ1-1; 10 nucleotides match TRBD1. Germline assignment: CDR1 LGHDT and CDR2 YNNKEL (reference sequence). The CDR3 extends over 15 amino acids. With 1 base clipped from V and 4 bases from J, the junction kept 3 bases outside the gene matches. DNA of the CDR3: TGTGCCAGCAGCCAAGGACAGGGGGCAATCACTGAAGCTTTCTTT. It translates to CASSQGQGAITEAFF.

CDR3 in DNA: TGTGCCAGCAGCCCCCGGGTAGCGGGCACCGGGGAGCTGTTTTTT. Amino acids: CASSPRVAGTGELFF. The chain links TRBV7-3 to TRBJ2-2; TRBD2 agrees at 7 bases. Germline-derived CDR1 and CDR2 are SGHTA and FQGTGA. The V segment lost 5 bases and the J segment 4 bases; nucleotides outside the gene matches: 7. The CDR3 runs 15 residues.

This chain connects TRBV2 to TRBJ2-1; D remains ambiguous. The CDR3 totals 12 residues. CDR1 and CDR2 (germline): SNHLY, FYNNEI. V lost 5 bases, J lost 6 bases, and 8 bases lay in between. CDR3 residues: CASSLDSNEQFF. CDR3 DNA: TGTGCCAGCAGTCTCGACTCCAATGAGCAGTTCTTC.

The chain recombines TRBV6-6 with TRBJ1-6; D is uncertain. The CDR3 spans 16 residues. Trimming removed 7 bases at V and 1 base at J, with 14 bases between. Germline V lookup: CDR1 MNHNY, CDR2 SVGAGI (reference sequence). The CDR3 DNA reads as TGTGCCAGCACCCCATATGGGCATTCCTATAATTCACCCCTCCACTTT. This sequence encodes CASTPYGHSYNSPLHF.

There are a few counts of this clone. The rearrangement joins TRBV19 to TRBJ2-1, with 11 positions matching TRBD2. Germline CDR1 and CDR2: LNHDA and SQIVND (reference sequence). This CDR3 contains 16 residues. V lost 3 bases and J lost 2; bases outside the gene matches: 3. Written as DNA, the CDR3 is TGTGCCAGTAGTATCCAACTAGCGGGAGCCTACAATGAGCAGTTCTTC. Encoded protein: CASSIQLAGAYNEQFF.

The V gene is TRBV2, the J gene TRBJ1-6; TRBD1 aligns across 7 bases. This CDR3 spans 14 amino acids. Trimming removed 4 bases from V and 6 bases from J; junction bases left unmatched: 3. The germline V gene has CDR1 SNHLY and CDR2 FYNNEI. This CDR3 reads CASSAGTVNSPLHF. In DNA form, the CDR3 reads TGTGCCAGCAGTGCCGGGACAGTTAATTCACCCCTCCACTTT.

This clone was counted at least ten times. CDR3 sequence reads: CASSPTGGSSGANVLTF. The CDR3, as DNA: TGTGCCAGCAGCCCCACAGGGGGAAGCTCTGGGGCCAACGTCCTGACTTTC. The chain employs TRBV5-4 and TRBJ2-6; 8 bases map to TRBD1. The trim removed 4 bases at V and 0 bases at J, leaving 6 bases unmatched. This CDR3 is 17 amino acids long. The germline gives CDR1 SGHNT, CDR2 YYREEE (reference sequence).

V gene TRBV4-3 combines with J gene TRBJ1-6; TRBD1 agrees at 7 bases. Unmatched junction bases numbered 4, after V lost 3 bases and J lost 5 bases. Germline V gene sequence: CDR1 LGHNA, CDR2 YSLEER. The CDR3 consists of 15 residues. The CDR3 nucleotides read TGCGCCAGCAGCCAGGCGGACAGGAATAATTCACCCCTCCACTTT. Protein sequence: CASSQADRNNSPLHF.

This chain uses TRBV4-2 with TRBJ2-2, with TRBD1 matching 12 bases. V was pared by 4 bases and J by 4 bases, with 19 bases of the junction left unmatched. Germline assignment: CDR1 LGHNA and CDR2 YNFKEQ. The CDR3 is made up of 21 amino acids. The CDR3 nucleotides read TGTGCCAGCAGCCCCGGGACAGGGGGCGCGAGCGCCGCGGAGGGCACCGGGGAGCTGTTTTTT. Amino acids: CASSPGTGGASAAEGTGELFF.